The rows below give T cell receptor beta chains drawn from one sample of a study of T cells in Graves' hyperthyroidism and ophthalmopathy. Via MiXCR, TCRdb re-called the multiplex PCR reads, giving one row per CDR3 protein. Among about 610,000 distinct CDR3 sequences, 14% to 15% were seen once, and the ten largest hold 3.5% to 4.5%. Sequences were obtained from blood. These TCRs come from a middle-aged woman with Graves' ophthalmopathy. Both conserved end residues are part of each CDR3. A D gene is named only where the DNA matches it firmly. Size tells how often a clone was seen (once, few, many) or the class of an expanded clone, and some rows leave it out.

>-|TRBJ1-1|TRBV12-3/TRBV12-4|TRBD1
CASSYIPGQGPNTEAFF
TGTGCCAGCAGTTATATCCCGGGACAGGGCCCGAACACTGAAGCTTTCTTT
>many|TRBJ1-1|TRBV6-2/TRBV6-3|-
CASRSGGARLNTEAFF
TGTGCCAGCAGATCCGGGGGGGCGCGTTTGAACACTGAAGCTTTCTTT
>few|TRBJ2-3|TRBV20-1|TRBD2
CSASRLAGGGDTQYF
TGCAGTGCTAGTCGACTAGCGGGAGGTGGAGATACGCAGTATTTT
>many|TRBJ2-5|TRBV20-1|TRBD2
CSVGLAGDQETQYF
TGCAGTGTCGGACTAGCGGGAGACCAAGAGACCCAGTACTTC
>few|TRBJ1-3|TRBV3-1|-
CASSSNSEPSGNTIYF
TGTGCCAGCAGCTCTAACTCCGAGCCCTCTGGAAACACCATATATTTT
>-|TRBJ2-7|TRBV6-1|TRBD2
CASISWRLAGTYEQYF
TGTGCCAGCATCTCTTGGCGACTAGCGGGAACGTACGAGCAGTACTTC
>few|TRBJ2-7|TRBV25-1|-
CASSRVENSYEQYF
TGTGCCAGCAGTCGCGTAGAGAACTCCTACGAGCAGTACTTC
>many|TRBJ1-2|TRBV6-5|TRBD1
CASIRTGGYGYTF
TGTGCCAGCATCCGGACAGGGGGCTATGGCTACACCTTC
>many|TRBJ2-2|TRBV6-5|-
CASSSKDLTGELFF
TGTGCCAGCAGTTCAAAGGATCTCACCGGGGAGCTGTTTTTT
>many|TRBJ2-7|TRBV2|-
CASTGSYEQYF
TGTGCCAGCACCGGCTCCTACGAGCAGTACTTC
>many|TRBJ2-7|TRBV10-2|-
CASSEAYSYEQYF
TGCGCCAGCAGTGAGGCCTACTCCTACGAGCAGTACTTC
>many|TRBJ2-2|TRBV20-1|-
CSAREQGTGELFF
TGCAGTGCTAGAGAACAGGGTACCGGGGAGCTGTTTTTT
>few|TRBJ2-2|TRBV18|-
CASSPFLTGELFF
TGTGCCAGCTCACCTTTTCTCACCGGGGAGCTGTTTTTT
>many|TRBJ2-7|TRBV20-1|-
CSARTRGGSYEQYF
TGCAGTGCTAGAACCCGTGGAGGGTCCTACGAGCAGTACTTC
>many|TRBJ2-7|TRBV6-2/TRBV6-3|-
CASSPDSYYEQYF
TGTGCCAGCAGTCCGGACAGTTACTACGAGCAGTACTTC
>many|TRBJ2-7|TRBV20-1|TRBD2
CSAPLAGGWEQYF
TGCAGTGCTCCGCTAGCGGGAGGTTGGGAGCAGTACTTC